This TCR beta chain was captured in a study of graft-versus-host responses after intestinal transplantation. TCRdb's table, derived via immunoSEQ multiplex PCR, lists solely in-frame clones and lacks some. The repertoire holds 10,000 or so clones, with about 96% as singletons. With regard to this clone: Its cognate antigen is unknown.

V lost 8 bases to trimming and J lost 0 bases, with 14 bases between them. The CDR3 spans 15 residues. Germline assignment: CDR1 MNHEY and CDR2 SMNVEV (reference sequence). Study-level results: Within allografts, high graft-versus-host to host-versus-graft clonal ratios were seen among patients with graft-donor T cell macrochimerism. Some GvH clones were seen earlier in gut or blood, suggesting intestinal origin.

Once transplant was done, bone marrow was sourced from the posterior iliac crest or another site. V and J are TRBV27 and TRBJ2-4; D gene unclear. This specimen was bone marrow, taken about 530 days after intestinal transplantation. The TCR comes from a human patient who received an intestinal transplant, so some T cells may come from the graft donor. CDR3 DNA: TGTGCCAGCCCCCTAGGTGGATTAGCCAAAAACATTCAGTACTTC. Translation: CASPLGGLAKNIQYF.